These T cell receptor beta chains were read from a single sample in a study of T cell responses to AZD1222 COVID-19 vaccine. Only in-frame clones appear in the TCRdb table, and some are missing; sequencing was by immunoSEQ multiplex PCR. The repertoire holds about 140,000 clones, with 75% to 95% as singletons. Source: peripheral blood, taken on day 0 of AZD1222 vaccination. These receptors all come from an adult in good health. CDR3s include the opening cysteine and the closing phenylalanine or tryptophan.

v_gene: TRBV27
j_gene: TRBJ2-1
len: 13
CDR3aa: CASSSGLAGDPFF

v_gene: TRBV10-3
j_gene: TRBJ1-2
len: 14
CDR3aa: CAISADGSNYGYTF

v_gene: TRBV27
j_gene: TRBJ2-7
len: 15
CDR3aa: CASSSPSGGTNEQYF

v_gene: TRBV20-1
j_gene: TRBJ1-4
len: 13
CDR3aa: CSASLGVREKLFF

v_gene: TRBV28
j_gene: TRBJ1-2
len: 12
CDR3aa: CATNRGEFGYTF

v_gene: TRBV27
j_gene: TRBJ2-1
len: 13
CDR3aa: CASSLSGAREWFF

v_gene: TRBV6-5
j_gene: TRBJ1-5
len: 13
CDR3aa: CASSFTFDQPQHF

v_gene: TRBV3-1/TRBV3-2
j_gene: TRBJ1-2
len: 13
CDR3aa: CASSPDSFYGYTF

v_gene: TRBV20-1
j_gene: TRBJ1-5
len: 11
CDR3aa: CSAAGDQPQHF

v_gene: TRBV9
j_gene: TRBJ1-6
len: 13
CDR3aa: CASSKIQGSPLHF

v_gene: TRBV7-9
j_gene: TRBJ1-2
len: 15
CDR3aa: CASSVPLPGGYGYTF

v_gene: TRBV6-5
j_gene: TRBJ1-3
len: 12
CDR3aa: CASRGTDNTIYF

v_gene: TRBV20-1
j_gene: TRBJ1-5
len: 10
CDR3aa: CSAPNQPQHF

v_gene: TRBV5-4
j_gene: TRBJ1-2
len: 15
CDR3aa: CASSLLEGGFLGYTF

v_gene: TRBV4-3
j_gene: TRBJ2-3
len: 18
CDR3aa: CASSQDAGVGGAEDTQYF

v_gene: TRBV28
j_gene: TRBJ2-7
len: 15
CDR3aa: CASTKLAGGRDEQYF

v_gene: TRBV11-3
j_gene: TRBJ2-5
len: 14
CDR3aa: CASSLDMYQETQYF

v_gene: TRBV3-1/TRBV3-2
j_gene: TRBJ1-5
len: 14
CDR3aa: CASSRDRANQPQHF

v_gene: TRBV5-1
j_gene: TRBJ1-6
len: 14
CDR3aa: CASSLRIYNSPLHF

v_gene: TRBV9
j_gene: TRBJ2-1
len: 15
CDR3aa: CASSVEEESYNEQFF

v_gene: TRBV5-4
j_gene: TRBJ1-1
len: 13
CDR3aa: CASSLAFGTEAFF

v_gene: TRBV4-1
j_gene: TRBJ1-1
len: 14
CDR3aa: CASSPGTGGDDSFF

v_gene: TRBV4-1
j_gene: TRBJ1-1
len: 13
CDR3aa: CASSQDGNTEAFF

v_gene: TRBV7-3
j_gene: TRBJ2-1
len: 13
CDR3aa: CASSPTLSDEQFF

v_gene: TRBV14
j_gene: TRBJ1-6
len: 13
CDR3aa: CASSQSFNSPLHF

v_gene: TRBV9
j_gene: TRBJ2-1
len: 17
CDR3aa: CASSAHGAGVAYDEQFF

v_gene: TRBV28
j_gene: TRBJ2-3
len: 13
CDR3aa: CASSRPGTDTQYF

v_gene: TRBV11-3
j_gene: TRBJ1-6
len: 16
CDR3aa: CASSFTTGSLNSPLHF

v_gene: TRBV5-1
j_gene: TRBJ2-5
len: 13
CDR3aa: CASSYGQGETQYF

v_gene: TRBV28
j_gene: TRBJ2-7
len: 15
CDR3aa: CASSHRGLGSYEQYF

v_gene: TRBV3-1/TRBV3-2
j_gene: TRBJ1-3
len: 15
CDR3aa: CASTRTSGTGGTIYF